This T cell receptor beta chain originates from a study of regulatory T cells in long-lasting Graves disease (dated by TCRdb to the early 2020s). Regarding the research as a whole: To count as having persistent Graves' disease, a patient had to have received antithyroid drug treatment for over 5 years with TSH receptor autoantibodies remaining persistently positive. A total of about 35 samples underwent TCR sequencing, from around 13 patients with persistent Graves' disease and 20 or so patients with newly diagnosed Graves' disease. On average, persistent Graves' disease patients in the clinical cohort had been on antithyroid drugs for around 9.5 years. The study took place in China and was registered as a clinical trial. This study used TCR sequencing and RNA sequencing of peripheral blood to compare persistent Graves' disease patients against newly diagnosed Graves' disease patients. Broad study findings and their caveats: Sequencing and analysis were restricted to the TCR beta chain. More public clonotypes were shared among persistent patients (around 2,600) than among newly diagnosed patients (roughly 1,000). The authors noted that the small sample size was a limitation that may lower accuracy. Persistent Graves' disease patients showed lower TCR Shannon entropy and fewer highly expanded clones than newly diagnosed patients, suggesting clonal expansion. The study examined only peripheral blood because the primary lesion, thyroid tissue, could not be accessed. Persistent disease showed preferential use of TRBV28, TRBJ1-2 and TRBJ2-5, whereas newly diagnosed disease favored TRBV20-1 and TRBJ2-1.

This clonotype showed up many times. Its recognized antigen is unknown. No quality values exist for individual bases; no much larger clone is one base distant. The label giving this sample's time point can be read as: persistent/refractory GD, antithyroid drugs over 5 years with positive TRAb. For both TCR sequencing and RNA sequencing, RNA was extracted from PBMCs in TRIzol. The diagnosis of Graves' disease followed American Thyroid Association guidelines. The patients came from an endocrinology department in Xi'an, China. Each patient gave 7 to 9.5 milliliters of peripheral blood, collected in an EDTA anticoagulant tube. Ficoll Paque Plus density gradient separation was used to isolate PBMCs, and no further T cell sorting was done. An Agilent 2100 Bioanalyzer and agarose gel were used to check RNA quality, while a NanoDrop 2000 measured RNA concentration. The receptor library was made with multiplex PCR. Instrument used: Illumina HiSeq 4000. iRepertoire HTBI primers and Arm-PCR amplification of CDR3 regions were used to construct TCR beta libraries. PCR products were gel purified before sequencing. The source study handled its data this way. Gene usage analysis of CDR3 amino acid clonotypes relied on the approximately 68 TRBV and around 13 TRBJ segments identified across samples. COPE and FqMerger were used to merge the filtered high-quality paired reads into contigs. BLAST was used to align contigs to the IMGT TRBV, TRBD and TRBJ reference genes, and CDR3 was defined following IMGT. Highly expanded clones were defined as clonotypes with a frequency above 0.1%. Shannon entropy served as the measure of repertoire diversity, while the Gini coefficient captured V-J evenness. A clonotype was considered public if more than one individual shared it. TCRdb applied fastp at Q25 and MiXCR to the public reads, then kept only in-frame beta chains. Under each unique CDR3 protein, matching rows form one entry showing the most common genes and DNA. These V and J calls rely on TCRdb rather than the paper's analysis. The sample table contains approximately 350,000 distinct CDR3 sequences; only one count was recorded for about 23% of them. Roughly a quarter of the sample lies in the top ten.

From the cysteine through the phenylalanine, the CDR3 covers 15 amino acids. The DNA shown is the 45-base CDR3, in frame from base 1. A distance of 19 bases separates the germline ends of V and J, which lose 3 bases and 8 bases respectively. Looking up the germline V gene yields CDR1 MDHEN and CDR2 SYDVKM. This clonotype was obtained from a woman aged 40 to 49 with Graves disease. Donor details come from another sample of the same person, matched by shared clones. Specimen: peripheral blood mononuclear cells (PBMCs), collected when the disease was refractory, from a patient treated with antithyroid drugs. The V gene is TRBV28 and the J gene is TRBJ1-1; no D gene is confidently identified. The DNA sequence is as follows: TGTGCCAGCAGTTTCGGCAGGCAGCTTACTGAGGAAGCTTTCTTT. This translates into CASSFGRQLTEEAFF.